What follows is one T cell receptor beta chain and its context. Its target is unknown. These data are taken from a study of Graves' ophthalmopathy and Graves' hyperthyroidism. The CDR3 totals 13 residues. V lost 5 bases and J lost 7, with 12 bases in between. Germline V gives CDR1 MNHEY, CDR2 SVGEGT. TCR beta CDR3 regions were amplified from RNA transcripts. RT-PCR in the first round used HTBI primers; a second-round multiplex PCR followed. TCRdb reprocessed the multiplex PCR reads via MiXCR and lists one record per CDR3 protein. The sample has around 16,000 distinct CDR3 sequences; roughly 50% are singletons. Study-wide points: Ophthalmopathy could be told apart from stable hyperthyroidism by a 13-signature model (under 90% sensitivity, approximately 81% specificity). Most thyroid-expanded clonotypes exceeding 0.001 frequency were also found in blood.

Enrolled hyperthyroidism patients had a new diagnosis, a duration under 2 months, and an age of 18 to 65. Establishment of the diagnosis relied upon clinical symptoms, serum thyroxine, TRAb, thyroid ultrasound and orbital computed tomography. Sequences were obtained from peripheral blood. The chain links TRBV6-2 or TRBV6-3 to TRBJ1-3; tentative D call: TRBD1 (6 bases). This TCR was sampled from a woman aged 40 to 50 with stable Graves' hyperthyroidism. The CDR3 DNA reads TGTGCCAGCAGTACCGGGACAACGAACACCATATATTTT. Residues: CASSTGTTNTIYF.